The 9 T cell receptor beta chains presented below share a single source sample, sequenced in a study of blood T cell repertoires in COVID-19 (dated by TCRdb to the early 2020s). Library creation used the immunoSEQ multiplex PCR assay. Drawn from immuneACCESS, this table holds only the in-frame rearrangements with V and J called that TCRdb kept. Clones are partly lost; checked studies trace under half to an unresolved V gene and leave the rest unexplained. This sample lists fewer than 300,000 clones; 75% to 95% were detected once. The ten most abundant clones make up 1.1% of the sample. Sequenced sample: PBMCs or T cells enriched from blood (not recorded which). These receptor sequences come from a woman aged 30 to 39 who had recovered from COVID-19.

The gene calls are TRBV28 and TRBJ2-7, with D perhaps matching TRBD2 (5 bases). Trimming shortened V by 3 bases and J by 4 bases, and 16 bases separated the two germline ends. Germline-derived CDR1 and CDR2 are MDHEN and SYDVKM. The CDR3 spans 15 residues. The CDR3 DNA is TGTGCCAGCAGTTTTGATTCCGGACTGGCATACGAGCAGTACTTC. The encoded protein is CASSFDSGLAYEQYF.

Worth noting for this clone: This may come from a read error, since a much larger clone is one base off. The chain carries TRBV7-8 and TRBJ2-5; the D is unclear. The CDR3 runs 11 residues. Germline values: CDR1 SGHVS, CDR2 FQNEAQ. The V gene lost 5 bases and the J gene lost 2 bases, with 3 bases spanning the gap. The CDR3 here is CASSLQETQYF. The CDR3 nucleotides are TGTGCCAGCAGCCTACAAGAGACCCAGTACTTC. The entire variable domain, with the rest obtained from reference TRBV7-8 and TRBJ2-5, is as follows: GAGVSQSPRYKVAKRGQDVALRCDPISGHVSLFWYQQALGQGPEFLTYFQNEAQLDKSGLPSDRFFAERPEGSVSTLKIQRTQQEDSAVYLCASSLQETQYFGPGTRLLVL.

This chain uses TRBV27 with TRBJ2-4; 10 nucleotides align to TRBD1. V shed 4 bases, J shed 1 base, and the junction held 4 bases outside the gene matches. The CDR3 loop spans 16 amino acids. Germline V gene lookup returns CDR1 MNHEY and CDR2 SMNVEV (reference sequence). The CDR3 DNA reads TGTGCCAGCAGTTCCCCGGGACAGGGGGCCAAAAACATTCAGTACTTC. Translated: CASSSPGQGAKNIQYF.

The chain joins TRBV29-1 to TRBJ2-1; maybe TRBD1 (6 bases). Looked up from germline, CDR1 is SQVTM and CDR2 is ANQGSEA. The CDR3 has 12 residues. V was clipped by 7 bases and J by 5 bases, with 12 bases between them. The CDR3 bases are TGCAGCGCCCAGGACAGTCACAATGAGCAGTTCTTC. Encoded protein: CSAQDSHNEQFF.

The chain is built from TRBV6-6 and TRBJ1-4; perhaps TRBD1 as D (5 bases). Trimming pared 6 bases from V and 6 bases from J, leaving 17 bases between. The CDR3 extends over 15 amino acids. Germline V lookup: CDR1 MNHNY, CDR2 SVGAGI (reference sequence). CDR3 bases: TGTGCCAGCAGCCCTACAGGAGCAGGAGATGAAAAACTGTTTTTT. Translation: CASSPTGAGDEKLFF.

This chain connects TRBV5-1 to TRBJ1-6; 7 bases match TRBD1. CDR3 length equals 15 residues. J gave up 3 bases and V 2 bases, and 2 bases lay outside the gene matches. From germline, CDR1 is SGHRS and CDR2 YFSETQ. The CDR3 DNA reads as TGCGCCAGCAGCTTAAGGACAGGCTATAATTCACCCCTCCACTTT. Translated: CASSLRTGYNSPLHF.

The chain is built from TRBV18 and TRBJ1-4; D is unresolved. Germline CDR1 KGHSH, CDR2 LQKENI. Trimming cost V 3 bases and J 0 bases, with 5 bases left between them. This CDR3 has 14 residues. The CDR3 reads CASSPPSTNEKLFF. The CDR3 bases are TGTGCCAGCTCACCCCCGTCAACTAATGAAAAACTGTTTTTT.

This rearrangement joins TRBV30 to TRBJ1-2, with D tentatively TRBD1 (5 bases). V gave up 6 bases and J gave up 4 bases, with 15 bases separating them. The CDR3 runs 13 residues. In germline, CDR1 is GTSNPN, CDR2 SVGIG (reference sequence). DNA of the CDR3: TGTGCCTGCTACCGCGGGACCGTCTATGGCTACACCTTC. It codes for CACYRGTVYGYTF.

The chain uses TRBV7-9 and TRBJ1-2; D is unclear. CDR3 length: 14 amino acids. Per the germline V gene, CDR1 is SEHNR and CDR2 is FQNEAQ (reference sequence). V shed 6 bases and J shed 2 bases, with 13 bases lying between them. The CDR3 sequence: CASSLSGGNYGYTF. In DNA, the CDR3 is TGTGCCAGCAGTTTAAGCGGCGGGAACTATGGCTACACCTTC. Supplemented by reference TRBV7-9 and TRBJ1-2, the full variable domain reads DTGVSQNPRHKITKRGQNVTFRCDPISEHNRLYWYRQTLGQGPEFLTYFQNEAQLEKSRLLSDRFSAERPKGSFSTLEIQRTEQGDSAMYLCASSLSGGNYGYTFGSGTRLTVV.